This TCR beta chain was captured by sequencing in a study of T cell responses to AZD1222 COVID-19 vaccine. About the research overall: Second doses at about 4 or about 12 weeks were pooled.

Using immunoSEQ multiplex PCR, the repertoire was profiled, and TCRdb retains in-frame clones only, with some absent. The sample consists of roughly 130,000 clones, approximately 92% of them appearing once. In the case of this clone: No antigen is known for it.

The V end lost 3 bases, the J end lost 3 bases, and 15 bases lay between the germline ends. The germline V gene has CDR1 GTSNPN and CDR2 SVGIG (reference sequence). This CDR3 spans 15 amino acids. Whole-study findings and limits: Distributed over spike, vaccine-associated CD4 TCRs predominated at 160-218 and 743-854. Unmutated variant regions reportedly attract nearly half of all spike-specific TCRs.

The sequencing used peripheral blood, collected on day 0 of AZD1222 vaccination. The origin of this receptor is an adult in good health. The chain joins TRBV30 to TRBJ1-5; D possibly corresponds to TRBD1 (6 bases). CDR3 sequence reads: CAWSSGATDNQPQHF. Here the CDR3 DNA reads TGTGCCTGGAGCTCAGGGGCGACGGACAATCAGCCCCAGCATTTT.